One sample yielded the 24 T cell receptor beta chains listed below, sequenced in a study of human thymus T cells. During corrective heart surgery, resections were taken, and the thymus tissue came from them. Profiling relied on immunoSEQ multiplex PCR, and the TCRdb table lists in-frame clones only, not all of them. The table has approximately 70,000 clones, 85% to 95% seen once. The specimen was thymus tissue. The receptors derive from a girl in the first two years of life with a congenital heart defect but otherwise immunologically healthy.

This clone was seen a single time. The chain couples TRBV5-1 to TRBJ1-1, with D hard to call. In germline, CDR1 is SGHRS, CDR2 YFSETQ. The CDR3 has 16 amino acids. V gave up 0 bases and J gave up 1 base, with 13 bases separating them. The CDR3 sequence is CASSLASQRTNTEAFF. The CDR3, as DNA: TGCGCCAGCAGCTTGGCCTCTCAGAGGACGAACACTGAAGCTTTCTTT.

Written as DNA, the CDR3 is TGTGCCAGCAGACACAACCGGGACGGGTTGGGGAATCAGCCCCAGCATTTT. Amino acids: CASRHNRDGLGNQPQHF. This chain links TRBV28 with TRBJ1-5; D might be TRBD1 (5 bases). Per the germline V gene, CDR1 is MDHEN and CDR2 is SYDVKM. The germline V and J ends were trimmed by 6 bases and 4 bases, with 22 bases remaining between them. CDR3 length: 17 amino acids.

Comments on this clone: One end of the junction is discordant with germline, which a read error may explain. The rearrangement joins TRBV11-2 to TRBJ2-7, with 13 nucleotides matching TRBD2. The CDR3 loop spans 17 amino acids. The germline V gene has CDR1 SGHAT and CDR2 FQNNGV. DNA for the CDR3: TGTGCCAGCAGCGAAGGACTAGCGGGAGTTATCTCCCACGAGCAGTACTTC. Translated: CASSEGLAGVISHEQYF.

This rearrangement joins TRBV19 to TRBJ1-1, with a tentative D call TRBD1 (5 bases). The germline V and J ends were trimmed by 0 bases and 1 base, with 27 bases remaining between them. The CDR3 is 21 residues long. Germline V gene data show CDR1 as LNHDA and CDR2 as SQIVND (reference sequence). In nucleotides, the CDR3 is TGTGCCAGTAGTATAGACCCAAGGGGCAGGGAGGGGAATCGTGGGAACACTGAAGCTTTCTTT. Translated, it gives CASSIDPRGREGNRGNTEAFF.

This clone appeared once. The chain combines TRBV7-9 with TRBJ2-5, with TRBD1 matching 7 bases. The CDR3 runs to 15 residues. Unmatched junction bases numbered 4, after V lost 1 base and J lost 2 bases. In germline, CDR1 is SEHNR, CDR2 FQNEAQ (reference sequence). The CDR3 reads CASSLGDSTQETQYF. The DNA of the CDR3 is TGTGCCAGCAGCTTAGGGGACAGTACACAAGAGACCCAGTACTTC.

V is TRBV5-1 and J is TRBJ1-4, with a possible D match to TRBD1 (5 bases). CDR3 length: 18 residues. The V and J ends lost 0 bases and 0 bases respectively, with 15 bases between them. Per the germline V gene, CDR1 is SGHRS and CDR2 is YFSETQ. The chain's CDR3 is CASSLVGRPLTTNEKLFF. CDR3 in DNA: TGCGCCAGCAGCTTGGTGGGGCGCCCGCTTACAACTAATGAAAAACTGTTTTTT.

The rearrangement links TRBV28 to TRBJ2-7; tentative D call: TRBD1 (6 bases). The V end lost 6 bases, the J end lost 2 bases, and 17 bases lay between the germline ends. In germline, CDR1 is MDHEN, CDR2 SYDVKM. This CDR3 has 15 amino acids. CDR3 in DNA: TGTGCCAGCAGAAGCCTACAGGGTCCCACCTACGAGCAGTACTTC. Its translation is CASRSLQGPTYEQYF. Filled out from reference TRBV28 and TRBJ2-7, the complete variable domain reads DVKVTQSSRYLVKRTGEKVFLECVQDMDHENMFWYRQDPGLGLRLIYFSYDVKMKEKGDIPEGYSVSREKKERFSLILESASTNQTSMYLCASRSLQGPTYEQYFGPGTRLTVT.

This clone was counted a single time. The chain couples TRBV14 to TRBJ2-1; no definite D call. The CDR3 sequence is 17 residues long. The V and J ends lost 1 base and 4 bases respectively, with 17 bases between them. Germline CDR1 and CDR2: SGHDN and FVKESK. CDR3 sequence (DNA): TGTGCCAGCAGCCAAGTCTCACCCAAAACCAAGTACAATGAGCAGTTCTTC. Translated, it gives CASSQVSPKTKYNEQFF.

The CDR3 DNA sequence: TGTGCCAGCAGGACCGGGAGGGCCTACAATGAGCAGTTCTTC. Amino acids: CASRTGRAYNEQFF. The rearrangement joins TRBV11-2 to TRBJ2-1; 8 bases map to TRBD2. The CDR3 extends over 14 amino acids. The trim removed 6 bases at V and 2 bases at J, leaving 3 bases unmatched. Germline loops: CDR1 SGHAT, CDR2 FQNNGV. Looking up the rest from reference TRBV11-2 and TRBJ2-1 gives the full variable domain: EAGVAQSPRYKIIEKRQSVAFWCNPISGHATLYWYQQILGQGPKLLIQFQNNGVVDDSQLPKDRFSAERLKGVDSTLKIQPAKLEDSAVYLCASRTGRAYNEQFFGPGTRLTVL.

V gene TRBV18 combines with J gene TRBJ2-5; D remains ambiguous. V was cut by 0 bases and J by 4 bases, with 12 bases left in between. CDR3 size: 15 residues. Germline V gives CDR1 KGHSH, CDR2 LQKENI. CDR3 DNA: TGTGCCAGCTCACCACCTACAGCCGAGTCAGAGACCCAGTACTTC. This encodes CASSPPTAESETQYF.

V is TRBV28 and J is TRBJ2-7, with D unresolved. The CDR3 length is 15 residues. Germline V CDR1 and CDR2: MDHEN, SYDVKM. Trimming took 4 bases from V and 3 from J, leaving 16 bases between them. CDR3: CASSSSIRRDYEQYF. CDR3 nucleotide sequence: TGTGCCAGCAGTTCCTCGATCAGACGTGACTACGAGCAGTACTTC. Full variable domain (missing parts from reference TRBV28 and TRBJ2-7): DVKVTQSSRYLVKRTGEKVFLECVQDMDHENMFWYRQDPGLGLRLIYFSYDVKMKEKGDIPEGYSVSREKKERFSLILESASTNQTSMYLCASSSSIRRDYEQYFGPGTRLTVT.

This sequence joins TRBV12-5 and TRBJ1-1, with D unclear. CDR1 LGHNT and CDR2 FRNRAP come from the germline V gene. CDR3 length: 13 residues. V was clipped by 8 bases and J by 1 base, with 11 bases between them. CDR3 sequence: CASQRTGNTEAFF. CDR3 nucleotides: TGTGCTAGTCAGCGGACGGGGAACACTGAAGCTTTCTTT. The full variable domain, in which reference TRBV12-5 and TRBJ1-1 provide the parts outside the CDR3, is DARVTQTPRHKVTEMGQEVTMRCQPILGHNTVFWYRQTMMQGLELLAYFRNRAPLDDSGMPKDRFSAEMPDATLATLKIQPSEPRDSAVYFCASQRTGNTEAFFGQGTRLTVV.

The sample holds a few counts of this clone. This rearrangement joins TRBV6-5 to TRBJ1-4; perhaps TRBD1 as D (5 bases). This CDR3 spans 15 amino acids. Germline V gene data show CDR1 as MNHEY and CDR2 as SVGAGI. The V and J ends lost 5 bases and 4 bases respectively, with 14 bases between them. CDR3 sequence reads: CASSPHQGVNEKLFF. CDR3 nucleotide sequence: TGTGCCAGCAGTCCTCACCAGGGTGTTAATGAAAAACTGTTTTTT.

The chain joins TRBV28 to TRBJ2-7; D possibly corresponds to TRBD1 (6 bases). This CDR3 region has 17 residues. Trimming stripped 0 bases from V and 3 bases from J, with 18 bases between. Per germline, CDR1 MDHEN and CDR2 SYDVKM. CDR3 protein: CASSLCINGTKVYEQYF. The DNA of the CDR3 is TGTGCCAGCAGTTTATGCATCAACGGGACAAAGGTCTACGAGCAGTACTTC.

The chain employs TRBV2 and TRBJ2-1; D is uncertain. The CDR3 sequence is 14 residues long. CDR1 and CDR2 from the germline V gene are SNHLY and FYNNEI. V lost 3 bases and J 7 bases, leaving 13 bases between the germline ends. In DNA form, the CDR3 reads TGTGCCAGCAGTGATGGCCAAGGCCGTAATGAGCAGTTCTTC. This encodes CASSDGQGRNEQFF.

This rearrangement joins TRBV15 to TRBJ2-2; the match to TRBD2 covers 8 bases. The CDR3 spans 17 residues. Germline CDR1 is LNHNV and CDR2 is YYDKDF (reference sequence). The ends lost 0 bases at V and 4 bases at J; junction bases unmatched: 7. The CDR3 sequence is CATSRERWAGGTGELFF. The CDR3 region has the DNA TGTGCCACCAGCAGAGAACGCTGGGCGGGAGGCACCGGGGAGCTGTTTTTT.

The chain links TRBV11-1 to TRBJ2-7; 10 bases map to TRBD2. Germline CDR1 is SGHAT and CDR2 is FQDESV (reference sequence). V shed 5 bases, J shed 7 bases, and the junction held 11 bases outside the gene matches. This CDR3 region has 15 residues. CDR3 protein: CASSRRTSGLWEQYF. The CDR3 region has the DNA TGTGCCAGCAGCCGGCGGACTAGCGGTCTTTGGGAGCAGTACTTC.

In nucleotides, the CDR3 is TGTGCCAGCAGAGCCCTTCTGGATCAGCGGGAGTGTATCGAGCAGTACTTC. Protein product: CASRALLDQRECIEQYF. The J gene is TRBJ2-7, the V gene TRBV5-5, with 8 bases that match TRBD2. The CDR3 consists of 17 residues. The germline V gene has CDR1 SGHKS and CDR2 YYEKEE (reference sequence). After removal of 5 bases from V and 6 bases from J, the junction contained 19 bases not matched to a gene.

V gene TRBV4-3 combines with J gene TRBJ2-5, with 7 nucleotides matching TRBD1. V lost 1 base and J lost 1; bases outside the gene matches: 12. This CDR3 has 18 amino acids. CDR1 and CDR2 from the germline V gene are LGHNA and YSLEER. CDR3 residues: CASSQGDRHERPQETQYF. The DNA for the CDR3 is TGCGCCAGCAGCCAAGGGGACAGACACGAGCGACCCCAAGAGACCCAGTACTTC.

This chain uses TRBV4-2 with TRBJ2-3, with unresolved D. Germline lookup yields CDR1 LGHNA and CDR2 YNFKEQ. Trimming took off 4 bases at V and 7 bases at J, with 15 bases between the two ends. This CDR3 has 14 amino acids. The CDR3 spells CASSPRPTSHTQYF. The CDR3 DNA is TGTGCCAGCAGCCCCCGACCGACCTCTCATACGCAGTATTTT.

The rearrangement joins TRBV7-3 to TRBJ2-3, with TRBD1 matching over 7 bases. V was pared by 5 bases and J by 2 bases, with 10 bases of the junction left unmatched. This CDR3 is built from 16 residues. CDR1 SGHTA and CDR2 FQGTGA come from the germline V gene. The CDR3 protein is CASSPRPGQHTDTQYF. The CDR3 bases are TGTGCCAGCAGCCCAAGGCCGGGACAGCACACAGATACGCAGTATTTT.

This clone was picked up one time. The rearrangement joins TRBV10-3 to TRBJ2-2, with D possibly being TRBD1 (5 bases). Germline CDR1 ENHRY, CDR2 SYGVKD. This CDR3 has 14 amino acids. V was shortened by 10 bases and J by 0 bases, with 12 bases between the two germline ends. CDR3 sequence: CATKTVANTGELFF. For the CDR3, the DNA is TGTGCCACGAAGACAGTAGCGAACACCGGGGAGCTGTTTTTT.

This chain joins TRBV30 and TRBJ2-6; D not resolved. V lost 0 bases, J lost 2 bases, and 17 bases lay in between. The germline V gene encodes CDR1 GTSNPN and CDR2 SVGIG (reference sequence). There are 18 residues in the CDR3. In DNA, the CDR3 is TGTGCCTGGAGTGTGTACTTCCCTTCTCCAACTGGGGCCAACGTCCTGACTTTC. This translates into CAWSVYFPSPTGANVLTF.

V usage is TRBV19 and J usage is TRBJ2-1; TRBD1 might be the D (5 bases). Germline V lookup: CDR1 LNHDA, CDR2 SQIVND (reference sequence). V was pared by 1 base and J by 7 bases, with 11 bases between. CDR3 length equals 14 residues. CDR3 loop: CASSIGAGWNEQFF. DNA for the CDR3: TGTGCCAGTAGTATAGGAGCAGGGTGGAATGAGCAGTTCTTC.